The sequence of this TCR beta chain was determined in a study of T cells after yellow fever vaccination. TCRdb analysed the 5' RACE reads with MiXCR anew, one entry per CDR3 protein. This table holds a few hundred thousand distinct CDR3 sequences, less than 9.5% found once. Overall study results and limits: Post-booster samples contained most primary-vaccination clones (more than 95% CD4, around 90% CD8).

CDR1 is SGHAT and CDR2 is FQNNGV in the germline V gene. The CDR3 has 14 amino acids. V shed 5 bases and J shed 5 bases, with 10 bases lying between them. As concerns this clonotype: The antigen is not known.

The receptor was isolated from a man younger than 35 who received the YFV17D yellow fever vaccine. The starting material was PBMCs, obtained roughly 47 days after the first yellow fever vaccination. The genes are TRBV11-2 and TRBJ1-6, with D possibly TRBD1 on 5 matching bases. In nucleotides, the CDR3 is TGTGCCAGCAGCCCGACAGATAATAATTCACCCCTCCACTTT. Amino acids: CASSPTDNNSPLHF.